What follows are 28 T cell receptor beta chains derived from one specimen sequenced in a study of blood T cell repertoires in COVID-19. Assay: immunoSEQ multiplex PCR; the TCRdb copy retains only in-frame clones and omits some. This sample carries around 140,000 clones, 80% to 85% of them seen once, and the ten largest clones take 8.4%. The sequencing sample was made of peripheral blood. The receptors originated from a woman aged 55-70 years with active or convalescent COVID-19.

The chain employs TRBV7-9 and TRBJ2-3, with D tentatively TRBD2 (6 bases). The V end was cut by 4 bases, the J end by 6 bases, with 23 bases between. This CDR3 region has 17 residues. CDR1 is SEHNR and CDR2 is FQNEAQ in the germline V gene (reference sequence). The DNA of the CDR3 is TGTGCCAGCAGCTCACACCCCGGCGGGACTCCCCGTGATACGCAGTATTTT. It specifies CASSSHPGGTPRDTQYF.

The genes are TRBV5-4 and TRBJ1-2; 7 bases match TRBD1. The J segment lost 5 bases and the V segment lost 3 bases, leaving 7 bases of the junction unmatched. CDR1 is SGHNT and CDR2 is YYREEE in the germline V gene (reference sequence). This CDR3 is built from 14 residues. As DNA, the CDR3 is TGTGCCAGCAGCTGGGGAGACAGGGTATATGGCTACACCTTC. Translation gives CASSWGDRVYGYTF.

The rearrangement joins TRBV6-5 to TRBJ1-1; D may be TRBD1 (5 bases). Looked up from germline, CDR1 is MNHEY and CDR2 is SVGAGI. This CDR3 has 12 residues. The V end lost 7 bases, the J end lost 5 bases, and 11 bases lay between the germline ends. The CDR3 coding sequence is TGTGCCAGCAACCAGGGCGAGACTGAAGCTTTCTTT. Its protein is CASNQGETEAFF.

This chain joins TRBV4-2 and TRBJ1-1; D uncertain. Trimming shortened V by 4 bases and J by 2 bases, and 20 bases separated the two germline ends. Germline V gene lookup returns CDR1 LGHNA and CDR2 YNFKEQ. The length of the CDR3 is 17 residues. The CDR3 nucleotides are TGTGCCAGCAGCCCCCATCTTTTGGTGGAGAGAAACACTGAAGCTTTCTTT. This sequence encodes CASSPHLLVERNTEAFF.

This clone was detected many times. The chain has TRBV5-1 and TRBJ1-6; the D gene is possibly TRBD1 (6 bases). The CDR3 covers 16 residues. Germline V gives CDR1 SGHRS, CDR2 YFSETQ. V was pared by 1 base and J by 0 bases, with 8 bases between. CDR3 bases: TGCGCCAGCAGCTTGAGGGGGAGCTCCTATAATTCACCCCTCCACTTT. Its protein is CASSLRGSSYNSPLHF. The complete variable domain, with remaining parts taken from reference TRBV5-1 and TRBJ1-6, reads KAGVTQTPRYLIKTRGQQVTLSCSPISGHRSVSWYQQTPGQGLQFLFEYFSETQRNKGNFPGRFSGRQFSNSRSEMNVSTLELGDSALYLCASSLRGSSYNSPLHFGNGTRLTVT.

The chain has TRBV4-3 and TRBJ1-2; D is ambiguous. From germline, CDR1 is LGHNA and CDR2 YSLEER. Deletions cut 4 bases from V and 4 bases from J, with 16 bases between. This CDR3 spans 15 amino acids. The CDR3 DNA reads as TGCGCCAGCAGCCCAACGAGACTCGGCGGCTATGGCTACACCTTC. This translates into CASSPTRLGGYGYTF.

The chain joins TRBV5-8 to TRBJ1-5; no clear D. CDR3 size: 19 residues. The V gene lost 0 bases and the J gene lost 7 bases, with 26 bases spanning the gap. Germline CDR1 and CDR2: SGHTS and YDEGEE. The CDR3 coding sequence is TGTGCCAGCAGCTTGGAAGTGAGCCGGGGAAGAGGGTCGGGGCAGCCCCAGCATTTT. This translates into CASSLEVSRGRGSGQPQHF.

This clone showed up just a few times. The rearrangement joins TRBV15 to TRBJ2-1; the match to TRBD2 covers 11 bases. Trimming cost V 1 base and J 4 bases; bases outside gene matches: 6. This CDR3 comprises 17 residues. Looked up from germline, CDR1 is LNHNV and CDR2 is YYDKDF (reference sequence). CDR3 protein: CATSRGSGTSGYNEQFF. As DNA, the CDR3 is TGTGCCACCAGCAGAGGAAGCGGGACTAGCGGTTACAATGAGCAGTTCTTC.

This CDR3 reads CASSLTGFSYEQYV. CDR3 coding DNA: TGTGCCAGCAGCTTAACAGGGTTCTCCTACGAGCAGTACGTC. The rearrangement joins TRBV28 to TRBJ2-7; D possibly corresponds to TRBD1 (6 bases). The germline gives CDR1 MDHEN, CDR2 SYDVKM. V lost 6 bases to trimming and J lost 0 bases, with 12 bases between them. The CDR3 loop spans 14 amino acids.

CDR3 nucleotide sequence: TGTGCCAGCAGTTTGAGTTTAGATCAGCCCCAGCATTTT. Translation gives CASSLSLDQPQHF. This chain connects TRBV27 to TRBJ1-5; no firm D call. The CDR3 covers 13 residues. The V gene's germline CDR1 is MNHEY and CDR2 SMNVEV (reference sequence). Trimming removed 3 bases from V and 5 bases from J, with 8 bases in between.

The rearrangement uses TRBV28 and TRBJ2-7; D unresolved. Germline V gene data show CDR1 as MDHEN and CDR2 as SYDVKM. This CDR3 spans 12 amino acids. V was cut by 5 bases and J by 7 bases, with 12 bases left in between. CDR3 nucleotides: TGTGCCAGCAGTCTACTCGGGTTGGAGCAGTACTTC. Encoded protein: CASSLLGLEQYF.

The chain has TRBV29-1 and TRBJ1-1; tentatively, D is TRBD1 (6 bases). This CDR3 is 15 amino acids long. The ends were cut back, 5 bases at V and 1 base at J, with 17 bases in the middle. The germline CDR1 and CDR2 sequences are SQVTM and ANQGSEA. The CDR3 DNA sequence: TGCAGCGTTCCCGCCCCCGGGACAAAGAACACTGAAGCTTTCTTT. It specifies CSVPAPGTKNTEAFF. Variable domain in full (rest from reference TRBV29-1 and TRBJ1-1): SAVISQKPSRDICQRGTSLTIQCQVDSQVTMMFWYRQQPGQSLTLIATANQGSEATYESGFVIDKFPISRPNLTFSTLTVSNMSPEDSSIYLCSVPAPGTKNTEAFFGQGTRLTVV.

The chain recombines TRBV7-9 with TRBJ2-1; the D gene is possibly TRBD1 (5 bases). The V end lost 3 bases, the J end lost 2 bases, and 11 bases lay between the germline ends. The CDR3 has 15 residues. Germline V gene data show CDR1 as SEHNR and CDR2 as FQNEAQ (reference sequence). This CDR3 is CASSFRGSTYNEQFF. The CDR3 DNA follows: TGTGCCAGCAGCTTTAGGGGCTCGACCTACAATGAGCAGTTCTTC.

J is TRBJ1-2 and V is TRBV28; TRBD1 aligns across 9 bases. J lost 5 bases, V lost 8 bases, and 6 bases had no gene match. Germline CDR1 MDHEN, CDR2 SYDVKM. The CDR3 runs 13 residues. In DNA form, the CDR3 reads TGTGCCAGCTCCCCACAGGGGGCTTATGGCTACACCTTC. Its protein product is CASSPQGAYGYTF.

This clone was observed a few times. The rearrangement joins TRBV12-3 or TRBV12-4 to TRBJ1-1; 7 positions agree with TRBD1. Germline trimming cut 6 bases from V and 11 bases from J; bases unmatched to any gene: 12. The CDR3 has 13 amino acids. The chain's CDR3 is CASSRAQGSTAFF. For the CDR3, the DNA is TGTGCCAGCAGCCGGGCACAGGGGTCGACTGCTTTCTTT.

This clone was seen a handful of times. V is TRBV3-1 (or the pseudogene TRBV3-2) and J is TRBJ2-1; TRBD2 aligns across 13 bases. The germline V gene has CDR1 LGHDT and CDR2 YNNKEL (reference sequence). The CDR3 is 18 residues long. V gave up 5 bases and J gave up 8 bases; unmatched junction bases: 15. The CDR3 nucleotides read TGTGCCAGCAGCGAGAGACTAGCGGGAGGTCGAACTGGGGATGAGCAGTTCTTC. Its translation: CASSERLAGGRTGDEQFF.

The chain recombines TRBV18 with TRBJ2-7; tentative D call: TRBD2 (5 bases). Germline V gene sequence: CDR1 KGHSH, CDR2 LQKENI. Trimming shortened V by 4 bases and J by 2 bases, and 9 bases separated the two germline ends. There are 13 residues in the CDR3. CDR3 nucleotide sequence: TGTGCCAGCTCACTCCCGGGGACCTACGAGCAGTACTTC. It is translated as CASSLPGTYEQYF.

The chain combines TRBV2 with TRBJ2-3, with TRBD2 matching 8 bases. This CDR3 has 15 amino acids. J lost 4 bases, V lost 1 base, and 4 bases had no gene match. The germline CDR1 and CDR2 sequences are SNHLY and FYNNEI. The CDR3: CASSEESGGPDTQYF. The CDR3 coding sequence is TGTGCCAGCAGTGAAGAAAGCGGGGGACCAGATACGCAGTATTTT.

J is TRBJ2-1 and V is TRBV5-1; TRBD2 might be the D (6 bases). Trimming took 0 bases from V and 8 from J, leaving 21 bases between them. CDR1 is SGHRS and CDR2 is YFSETQ in the germline V gene. This CDR3 comprises 17 residues. The CDR3 reads CASSLAGSLGVTYEQFF. The CDR3, as DNA: TGCGCCAGCAGCTTGGCCGGGAGCTTGGGGGTCACGTATGAGCAGTTCTTC.

This clone was seen a handful of times. The V call is TRBV6-5, the J call TRBJ2-2, with 8 bases lining up with TRBD2. Germline values: CDR1 MNHEY, CDR2 SVGAGI. The CDR3 length is 15 residues. After removal of 9 bases from V and 2 bases from J, the junction contained 8 bases not matched to a gene. For the CDR3, the DNA is TGTGCCAGTCGGTTACTAGCGGAAAACACCGGGGAGCTGTTTTTT. Its translation: CASRLLAENTGELFF.

This clone was observed a few times. CDR3 DNA sequence: TGCGCCAGCAGCGACACAGGGTGGGGTTCGGAAGCTTTCTTT. Residues: CASSDTGWGSEAFF. This rearrangement joins TRBV5-1 to TRBJ1-1; possible D gene TRBD1, 6 bases. The germline CDR1 and CDR2 sequences are SGHRS and YFSETQ. This CDR3 spans 14 amino acids. V was pared by 4 bases and J by 8 bases, with 18 bases between.

The CDR3 nucleotides read TGTGCCAGTGGGGGGGAGAACTATGGCTACACCTTC. Protein sequence: CASGGENYGYTF. V and J are TRBV28 and TRBJ1-2, with D maybe TRBD1 (5 bases). V was cut by 9 bases and J by 2 bases, with 10 bases left in between. CDR3 length equals 12 residues. Germline CDR1 is MDHEN and CDR2 is SYDVKM.

J is TRBJ1-2 and V is TRBV7-2, with a tentative D call TRBD1 (6 bases). Trimming removed 0 bases at V and 0 bases at J, with 14 bases between. CDR1 and CDR2 (germline): SGHTA, FQGNSA. The CDR3 totals 17 residues. The CDR3 bases are TGTGCCAGCAGCTTAGCCCGCGGCAGGGGAACTAACTATGGCTACACCTTC. This translates into CASSLARGRGTNYGYTF.

V and J are TRBV7-9 and TRBJ2-2, with D maybe TRBD1 (5 bases). With 1 base removed from V and 6 bases from J, the gap between germline ends came to 9 bases. The CDR3 spans 14 residues. Germline V gene sequence: CDR1 SEHNR, CDR2 FQNEAQ (reference sequence). CDR3: CASSLGQGPGELFF. CDR3 DNA: TGTGCCAGCAGCTTAGGGCAGGGCCCCGGGGAGCTGTTTTTT.

The J gene is TRBJ1-2, the V gene TRBV2; the match to TRBD1 covers 8 bases. This CDR3 is built from 13 residues. V gave up 6 bases and J gave up 4 bases; unmatched junction bases: 4. Germline V gene data show CDR1 as SNHLY and CDR2 as FYNNEI. This CDR3 is CASSTGQVYGYTF. The CDR3 DNA reads TGTGCCAGCAGCACGGGACAGGTCTATGGCTACACCTTC.

The chain employs TRBV6-5 and TRBJ1-2; D gene ambiguous. CDR3 length: 13 amino acids. The germline V gene has CDR1 MNHEY and CDR2 SVGAGI. Deletions cut 8 bases from V and 4 bases from J, with 14 bases between. In DNA, the CDR3 is TGTGCCAGCGGCGGCACTAGAATCTATGGCTACACCTTC. Its translation: CASGGTRIYGYTF.

This sequence joins TRBV28 and TRBJ1-6, with D tentatively TRBD1 (6 bases). The germline gives CDR1 MDHEN, CDR2 SYDVKM. The CDR3 runs to 14 residues. V lost 4 bases and J lost 9, with 13 bases in between. CDR3 in amino acids: CASSSEQGISPLHF. The CDR3, as DNA: TGTGCCAGCAGTTCGGAACAGGGTATTTCACCCCTCCACTTT. Looking up the rest from reference TRBV28 and TRBJ1-6 gives the full variable domain: DVKVTQSSRYLVKRTGEKVFLECVQDMDHENMFWYRQDPGLGLRLIYFSYDVKMKEKGDIPEGYSVSREKKERFSLILESASTNQTSMYLCASSSEQGISPLHFGNGTRLTVT.

With respect to this clone: Other DNA variants within this sample encode the same CDR3. The chain joins TRBV18 to TRBJ2-4, with 7 bases lining up with TRBD1. The V gene end was trimmed by 3 bases and the J gene end by 7 bases; junction bases not matched to a gene: 6. The V gene's germline CDR1 is KGHSH and CDR2 LQKENI. This CDR3 spans 14 amino acids. CDR3 DNA sequence: TGTGCCAGCTCACCCGAGACAGGGTTGAACATTCAGTACTTC. This sequence encodes CASSPETGLNIQYF.